The 21 T cell receptor beta chains below all came from one sample that was sequenced in a study of T cell changes during pregnancy in multiple sclerosis. The repertoire was sequenced with immunoSEQ multiplex PCR; TCRdb's copy has only in-frame clones and lacks some. The sample has about 67,000 clones, around 90% seen once; the top ten hold 2.3%. Sequencing used peripheral blood, obtained in the first trimester of pregnancy. These receptors originate from a female donor with multiple sclerosis, enrolled in a pregnancy study.

Points on this clone: A read error may account for a junction end that differs from germline. Additional DNA sequences in this sample encode the identical CDR3. The chain carries TRBV27 and TRBJ2-7, with no clear D. The germline V gene has CDR1 MNHEY and CDR2 SMNVEV (reference sequence). The CDR3 covers 13 residues. CDR3 sequence: CASSLSQTYEQYF. The DNA of the CDR3 is TGCGCCAGCAGTTTATCACAGACCTACGAGCAGTACTTC.

Many counts were recorded for this clone. V is TRBV15 and J is TRBJ1-2; D unclear. The V end was cut by 0 bases, the J end by 8 bases, with 19 bases between. The CDR3 has 16 amino acids. The germline gives CDR1 LNHNV, CDR2 YYDKDF (reference sequence). The DNA of the CDR3 is TGTGCCACCAGCAGAGATGTCGGAGGGAGTGGAGGCGGCTACACCTTC. Residues: CATSRDVGGSGGGYTF. The entire variable domain, with the rest obtained from reference TRBV15 and TRBJ1-2, is as follows: DAMVIQNPRYQVTQFGKPVTLSCSQTLNHNVMYWYQQKSSQAPKLLFHYYDKDFNNEADTPDNFQSRRPNTSFCFLDIRSPGLGDTAMYLCATSRDVGGSGGGYTFGSGTRLTVV.

The chain joins TRBV20-1 to TRBJ2-1; the match to TRBD2 covers 7 bases. The germline V gene has CDR1 DFQATT and CDR2 SNEGSKA (reference sequence). J gave up 9 bases and V 6 bases, and 5 bases lay outside the gene matches. The CDR3 contains 11 residues. CDR3 sequence (DNA): TGCAGTGCAAGCGGGACTCCTGAGCAGTTCTTC. This gives the protein CSASGTPEQFF.

This chain links TRBV10-3 with TRBJ2-7; 7 bases are a match to TRBD1. Germline CDR1 ENHRY, CDR2 SYGVKD. J lost 3 bases, V lost 4 bases, and 6 bases had no gene match. The CDR3 consists of 14 residues. DNA for the CDR3: TGTGCCATCAGTGTAACAGGGGAAGTCTACGAGCAGTACTTC. Residues: CAISVTGEVYEQYF.

V and J are TRBV9 and TRBJ1-1; tentative D call: TRBD1 (6 bases). The CDR3 consists of 18 residues. V was cut by 4 bases and J by 0 bases, with 22 bases left in between. Germline V gives CDR1 SGDLS, CDR2 YYNGEE. The CDR3 DNA reads as TGTGCCAGCAGCTTACGTCCCGGGACAACTGCCATGAACACTGAAGCTTTCTTT. It specifies CASSLRPGTTAMNTEAFF.

DNA for the CDR3: TGTGCCTGGAGTCCTTCGACAGGGGTGAGCATTCAGTACTTC. It specifies CAWSPSTGVSIQYF. V usage is TRBV30 and J usage is TRBJ2-4, with 8 bases fitting TRBD1. Germline V lookup: CDR1 GTSNPN, CDR2 SVGIG (reference sequence). The CDR3 consists of 14 residues. Trimming cost V 2 bases and J 9 bases; bases outside gene matches: 9.

The chain couples TRBV5-1 to TRBJ1-2; TRBD1 aligns across 8 bases. This CDR3 is 14 amino acids long. V trimming: 4 bases; J trimming: 8 bases; junction bases outside the gene matches: 10. Germline CDR1 and CDR2: SGHRS and YFSETQ. The CDR3 DNA reads as TGCGCCAGCAGCGCCGGACAGGGAAGGGGGGGCTACACCTTC. It encodes CASSAGQGRGGYTF.

This clone was detected a few times. V and J are TRBV2 and TRBJ2-3; D possibly corresponds to TRBD2 (5 bases). V gave up 3 bases and J gave up 4 bases, with 20 bases separating them. This CDR3 is 17 amino acids long. Germline V gene lookup returns CDR1 SNHLY and CDR2 FYNNEI. CDR3 sequence (DNA): TGTGCCAGCAGTGATGTGGAGGTGGGAGTTGGTGCAGATACGCAGTATTTT. Translating it yields CASSDVEVGVGADTQYF.

The rearrangement joins TRBV7-9 to TRBJ2-1, with TRBD2 identical over 12 bases. Germline V gives CDR1 SEHNR, CDR2 FQNEAQ (reference sequence). After removal of 4 bases from V and 11 bases from J, the junction contained 6 bases not matched to a gene. The CDR3 covers 14 residues. The CDR3 sequence: CASSSRTSGDKQFF. The CDR3 DNA follows: TGTGCCAGCAGCTCTAGGACTAGCGGGGATAAGCAGTTCTTC.

The chain has TRBV27 and TRBJ1-2, with 7 bases identical to TRBD1. The V and J ends lost 1 base and 7 bases, in that order; junction bases with no gene match: 9. Germline loops: CDR1 MNHEY, CDR2 SMNVEV (reference sequence). The CDR3 loop spans 15 amino acids. The DNA of the CDR3 is TGTGCCAGCAGTTTATTAAGCACAGGGGCTGGTGGCTACACCTTC. Amino acid sequence: CASSLLSTGAGGYTF.

As concerns this clone: The junction departs from germline at one end; a sequencing error may be responsible. V gene TRBV2 combines with J gene TRBJ1-2; tentatively, D is TRBD1 (6 bases). This CDR3 has 14 residues. Germline V gives CDR1 SNHLY, CDR2 FYNNEI. CDR3 sequence (DNA): TGTGCCAGCACTGAACAGGGATCTAACTATGGCTACACCTTC. This sequence encodes CASTEQGSNYGYTF.

This chain links TRBV30 with TRBJ1-4, with TRBD1 matching 8 bases. Looked up from germline, CDR1 is GTSNPN and CDR2 is SVGIG (reference sequence). This CDR3 has 14 residues. V was pared by 5 bases and J by 7 bases, with 9 bases of the junction left unmatched. The CDR3 protein is CAWDSGQGGEKLFF. In nucleotides, the CDR3 is TGTGCCTGGGATTCCGGACAGGGAGGTGAAAAACTGTTTTTT. The whole variable domain, filled in from reference TRBV30 and TRBJ1-4, reads SQTIHQWPATLVQPVGSPLSLECTVEGTSNPNLYWYRQAAGRGLQLLFYSVGIGQISSEVPQNLSASRPQDRQFILSSKKLLLSDSGFYLCAWDSGQGGEKLFFGSGTQLSVL.

The chain recombines TRBV28 with TRBJ2-7; D is unresolved. This CDR3 has 12 residues. V lost 8 bases and J lost 3, with 11 bases in between. The germline gives CDR1 MDHEN, CDR2 SYDVKM. CDR3 nucleotide sequence: TGTGCCAGCTGTGACTTTTTCTACGAGCAGTACTTC. Translating gives CASCDFFYEQYF.

This clone was seen only a few times. This rearrangement joins TRBV19 to TRBJ2-1; tentatively, D is TRBD2 (5 bases). V gave up 7 bases and J gave up 0 bases, with 13 bases separating them. CDR3 size: 15 residues. The germline V gene has CDR1 LNHDA and CDR2 SQIVND (reference sequence). CDR3 nucleotide sequence: TGTGCCAGTACCCAAGCGGCCGACTCCTACAATGAGCAGTTCTTC. Residues: CASTQAADSYNEQFF.

J is TRBJ1-2 and V is TRBV11-2; D remains unclear. V lost 5 bases and J lost 2, with 9 bases in between. CDR1 is SGHAT and CDR2 is FQNNGV in the germline V gene. The CDR3 is 13 amino acids. This CDR3 is CASSPGRNYGYTF. CDR3 nucleotide sequence: TGTGCCAGCAGCCCAGGCAGGAACTATGGCTACACCTTC.

This sequence joins TRBV6-1 and TRBJ2-7; 9 positions match TRBD2. Germline V lookup: CDR1 MNHNS, CDR2 SASEGT. The CDR3 loop spans 15 amino acids. V gave up 3 bases and J gave up 3 bases; unmatched junction bases: 6. The CDR3 nucleotides are TGTGCCAGCAGTGATAACAGCGGGAGGTTCTACGAGCAGTACTTC. As protein: CASSDNSGRFYEQYF.

The chain combines TRBV27 with TRBJ1-3, with a possible D match to TRBD1 (6 bases). Germline V gene sequence: CDR1 MNHEY, CDR2 SMNVEV (reference sequence). The CDR3 totals 16 residues. V lost 2 bases, J lost 4 bases, and 15 bases lay in between. CDR3 nucleotides: TGTGCCAGCAGTTTAGGGGGCCCATGGGCCGGAAACACCATATATTTT. It translates to CASSLGGPWAGNTIYF.

This chain links TRBV19 with TRBJ1-1; the match to TRBD1 covers 9 bases. Germline CDR1 LNHDA, CDR2 SQIVND (reference sequence). The CDR3 contains 14 residues. J gave up 3 bases and V 4 bases, and 3 bases lay outside the gene matches. The CDR3 spells CASSSRDRDTEAFF. As DNA, the CDR3 is TGTGCCAGTAGTAGCCGGGACAGGGACACTGAAGCTTTCTTT.

In this sample, this clone turned up once. V is TRBV7-3 and J is TRBJ2-2; D uncertain. Germline CDR1 reads SGHTA; CDR2 reads FQGTGA. The CDR3 totals 13 residues. Trimming removed 3 bases from V and 8 bases from J, with 10 bases in between. The CDR3 nucleotides are TGTGCCAGCAGCTTCGACACAACGGGGGAGCTGTTTTTT. Its protein product is CASSFDTTGELFF. Drawing the rest from reference TRBV7-3 and TRBJ2-2, the complete variable domain is GAGVSQTPSNKVTEKGKYVELRCDPISGHTALYWYRQSLGQGPEFLIYFQGTGAADDSGLPNDRFFAVRPEGSVSTLKIQRTERGDSAVYLCASSFDTTGELFFGEGSRLTVL.

V usage is TRBV5-4 and J usage is TRBJ2-3; D perhaps matches TRBD1 (6 bases). Germline CDR1 and CDR2: SGHNT and YYREEE (reference sequence). The V end was cut by 0 bases, the J end by 5 bases, with 10 bases between. This CDR3 is built from 14 residues. The CDR3 nucleotides read TGTGCCAGCAGCTTGGGGGGGCGCGAAGATACGCAGTATTTT. Translation: CASSLGGREDTQYF.

The J gene is TRBJ2-2, the V gene TRBV10-3, with D hard to call. Trimming stripped 0 bases from V and 1 base from J, with 6 bases between. The CDR3 totals 15 residues. The germline V gene encodes CDR1 ENHRY and CDR2 SYGVKD. The CDR3 bases are TGTGCCATCAGTGAGTCGGCAAGGAACACCGGGGAGCTGTTTTTT. Residues: CAISESARNTGELFF.